This TCR beta chain comes out of a study of blood T cells in healthy people across ages. V lost 0 bases to trimming and J lost 9 bases; unmatched junction nucleotides: 15. CDR1 is DFQATT and CDR2 is SNEGSKA in the germline V gene (reference sequence). There are 18 residues in the CDR3. Study findings and constraints: Versus aged donors, long-lived donors had higher diversity and more naive CD4+ cells. Any changes in expanded clonotypes were possibly confounded, as donor CMV status remained unknown.

It was with a sample-barcoded 5' primer and a J-beta primer mix that a second PCR of about 6 to 12 cycles was run. A single record per CDR3 protein comes from TCRdb applying MiXCR to the 5' RACE reads. The table lists some 940,000 distinct CDR3 sequences, just under 30% of them singletons, with roughly a tenth in the top ten. Points on this clonotype: Its antigen is unknown.

This sample also appeared in a second study, on T cells of mothers and their children.

The J gene is TRBJ2-1, the V gene TRBV20-1, with 12 bases identical to TRBD2. The sequenced sample consisted of blood. The source is a woman aged 40-49 years in good health. In nucleotides, the CDR3 is TGCAGTGCTAGAGATCCCGGGGGGCTAGCGGGGGGGCTTGGTGAGCAGTTCTTC. This encodes CSARDPGGLAGGLGEQFF.